This T cell receptor beta chain was recorded in a study of cytomegalovirus exposure and HLA in healthy donors. Study background: The same platform used for the approximately 700 first-cohort repertoires was also used for the 120 or so validation repertoires, as a later analysis reported.

As for this clone: Its antigen is unidentified.

Measured with immunoSEQ multiplex PCR; TCRdb has only the in-frame clones, and not every one. The data show over 150,000 clones, roughly 89% seen once. Study results and limitations: Researchers catalogued 160 or so TCR beta chains as cytomegalovirus-associated.

Sequenced input: PBMCs. The clonotype was recovered from a woman between 18 and 29 years old in good health and CMV-seropositive.

This CDR3 is CASSFDRVRNTEAFF. The CDR3 DNA follows: TGTGCCAGCAGCTTCGACAGGGTTAGGAACACTGAAGCTTTCTTT. The genes are TRBV11-2 and TRBJ1-1, with 7 bases fitting TRBD1. Unmatched junction bases numbered 5, after V lost 3 bases and J lost 1 base. This CDR3 is built from 15 residues. The germline V gene encodes CDR1 SGHAT and CDR2 FQNNGV.